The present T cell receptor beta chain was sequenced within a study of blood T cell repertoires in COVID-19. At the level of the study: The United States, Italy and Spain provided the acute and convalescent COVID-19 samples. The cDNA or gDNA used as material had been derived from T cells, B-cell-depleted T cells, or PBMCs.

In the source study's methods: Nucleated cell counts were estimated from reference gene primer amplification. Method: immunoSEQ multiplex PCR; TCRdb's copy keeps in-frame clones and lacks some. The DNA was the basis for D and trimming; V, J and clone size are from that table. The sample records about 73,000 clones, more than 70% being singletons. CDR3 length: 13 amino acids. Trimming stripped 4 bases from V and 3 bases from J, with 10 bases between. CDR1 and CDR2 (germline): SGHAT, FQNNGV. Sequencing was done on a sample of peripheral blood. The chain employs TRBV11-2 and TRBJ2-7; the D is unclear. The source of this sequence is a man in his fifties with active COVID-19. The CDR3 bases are TGTGCCAGCAGCTCCACCGGTATCTACGAGCAGTACTTC. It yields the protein CASSSTGIYEQYF.